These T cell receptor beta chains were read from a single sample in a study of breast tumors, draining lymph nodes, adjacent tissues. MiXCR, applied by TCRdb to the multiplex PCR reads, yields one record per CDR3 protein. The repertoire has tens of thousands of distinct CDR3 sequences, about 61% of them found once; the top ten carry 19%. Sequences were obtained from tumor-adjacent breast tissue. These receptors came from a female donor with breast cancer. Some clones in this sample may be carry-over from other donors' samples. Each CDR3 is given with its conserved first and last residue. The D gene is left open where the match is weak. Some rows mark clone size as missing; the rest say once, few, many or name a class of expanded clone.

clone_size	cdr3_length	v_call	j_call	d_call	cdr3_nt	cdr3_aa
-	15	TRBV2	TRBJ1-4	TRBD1	TGTGCCAGCAGGGGGACAGGGGTAGCTAATGAAAAACTGTTTTTT	CASRGTGVANEKLFF
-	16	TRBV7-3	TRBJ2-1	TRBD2	TGTGCCAGCAGCTTATCCCTAGCGGGGGGGCGAAATGAGCAGTTCTTC	CASSLSLAGGRNEQFF
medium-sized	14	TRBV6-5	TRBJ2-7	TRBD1	TGTGCCAGCAAACGGACAGGGGGCCTCTACGAGCAGTACTTC	CASKRTGGLYEQYF
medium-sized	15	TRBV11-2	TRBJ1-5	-	TGTGCCAGCAGCCCGCCTGGTGGGAGCAATCAGCCCCAGCATTTT	CASSPPGGSNQPQHF
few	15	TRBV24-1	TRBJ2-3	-	TGTGCCACCAGTCCACGGGCACCTAGCACAGATACGCAGTATTTT	CATSPRAPSTDTQYF
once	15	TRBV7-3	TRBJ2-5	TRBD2	TGTGCCAGCAGCTTGGGACTAGCGGGGGTTGAGACCCAGTACTTC	CASSLGLAGVETQYF
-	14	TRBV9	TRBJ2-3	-	TGTGCCAGCAGCGTAGATGGGGGCCCAGATACGCAGTCTTTT	CASSVDGGPDTQSF
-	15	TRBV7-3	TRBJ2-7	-	TGTGCCAGCAGCTTAGGGCATACAGGGTCGTACGAGCAGTACTTC	CASSLGHTGSYEQYF
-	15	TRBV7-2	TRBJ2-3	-	TGTGCCAGCAGCTTAGTCACTAGCCCGACAGATACGCAGTATTTT	CASSLVTSPTDTQYF
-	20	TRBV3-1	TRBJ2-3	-	TGTGCCAGCAGCCAAGACAGTAACAGGGGGGGCGGGGTTCGTACAGATACGCAGTATTTT	CASSQDSNRGGGVRTDTQYF
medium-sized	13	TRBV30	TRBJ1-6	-	TGTGCCTGGAGTGGGACGGAAAATTCACCCCTCCACTTT	CAWSGTENSPLHF
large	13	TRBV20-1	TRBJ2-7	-	TGCAGTGCTAGAGCAACCGGGTCCTACGAGCAGTACTTC	CSARATGSYEQYF
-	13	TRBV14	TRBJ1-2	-	TGTGCCAGCAGCCAACATAGCAGTTATGGCTACACCTTC	CASSQHSSYGYTF
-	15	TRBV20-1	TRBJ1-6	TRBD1	TGCAGTGCTAGGATGCCAGGGGGTATTAGTTCACCCCTCCACTTT	CSARMPGGISSPLHF
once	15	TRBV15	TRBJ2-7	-	TGTGCCACCAGCAGAGAGACGGTTCATCGCTACGAGCAGTACTTC	CATSRETVHRYEQYF
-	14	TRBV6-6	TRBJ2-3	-	TGTGCCAGCAGTCACTCGAAGAGCACAGATACGCAGTATTTT	CASSHSKSTDTQYF
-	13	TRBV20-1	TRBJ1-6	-	TGCAGTGCTAGCCGCGAGCCAAATTCACCCCTCCACTTT	CSASREPNSPLHF
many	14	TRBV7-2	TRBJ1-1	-	TGTGCCAGCAGCTTAGTCTCAGGGAACACTGAAGCTTTCTTT	CASSLVSGNTEAFF
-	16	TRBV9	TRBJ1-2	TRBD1	TGTGCCAGCAGCCCTCAGTTTGGGACAGGCGCCGATGGCTACACCTTC	CASSPQFGTGADGYTF
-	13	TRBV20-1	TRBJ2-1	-	TGCAGTGCTGAAAACCCGCCGAACAATGAGCAGTTCTTC	CSAENPPNNEQFF
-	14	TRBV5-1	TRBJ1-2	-	TGCGCCAGCAGCTTGGCGTCTGCGGACTATGGCTACACCTTC	CASSLASADYGYTF
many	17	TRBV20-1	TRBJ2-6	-	TGCAGTGCTAGCATTCGCAGGGGGGAGGTGGGGGCCAACGTCCTGACTTTC	CSASIRRGEVGANVLTF
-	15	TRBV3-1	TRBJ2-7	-	TGTGCCAGCAGCCTCAGATCGACTAGCTCCTACGAGCAGTACTTC	CASSLRSTSSYEQYF
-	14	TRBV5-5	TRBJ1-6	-	TGTGCCAGCAACACCGGGACGTTAGGATCACCCCTCCACTTT	CASNTGTLGSPLHF
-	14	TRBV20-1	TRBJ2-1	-	TGCAGTGCTAGAGACTCCTTAGGGGAGGATGAGCAGTTCTTC	CSARDSLGEDEQFF
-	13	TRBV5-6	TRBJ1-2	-	TGTGCCAGCAGCTTGATGGGGAACTATGGCTACACCTTC	CASSLMGNYGYTF
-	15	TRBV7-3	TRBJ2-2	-	TGTGCCAGCAGCTTAACCACACTAGAGGCCGGGGAGCTGTTTTTT	CASSLTTLEAGELFF
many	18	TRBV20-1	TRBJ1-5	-	TGCAGTGCGTGGACGGTTGGGCGGGAACCCCAGAGCAATCAGCCCCAGCATTTT	CSAWTVGREPQSNQPQHF
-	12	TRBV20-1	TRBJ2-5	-	TGCAGTGCTCTCCGGAGGGCGGAGACCCAGTACTTC	CSALRRAETQYF
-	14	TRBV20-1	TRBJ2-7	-	TGCAGTGCTAGAGTGTTAGCCGGAACCTACGAGCGGTACTTC	CSARVLAGTYERYF
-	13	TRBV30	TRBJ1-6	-	TGTGCCTGGAGAGGACCGTTCTTTAGAACCCTCCACTTT	CAWRGPFFRTLHF
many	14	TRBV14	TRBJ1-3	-	TGTGCCAGCAGCCATCGGTCTTCTGGAAACACCATATATTTT	CASSHRSSGNTIYF
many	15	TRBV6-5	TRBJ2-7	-	TGTGCCAGCAGTCACCTCTCCACGGGGACGCGCGAGCAGTACTTC	CASSHLSTGTREQYF
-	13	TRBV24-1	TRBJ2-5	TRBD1	TGTGCCAACACAGGGGGTTCCCAAGAGACCCAGTACTTC	CANTGGSQETQYF
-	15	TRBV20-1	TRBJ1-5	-	TGCAGTGCTAGAGTTAGTACAGGGCTCAATCAGCCCCAGCATTTT	CSARVSTGLNQPQHF
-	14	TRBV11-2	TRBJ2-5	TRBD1	TGTGCCAGCAGCTCAGGGACAGTTGGGAAGACCCAGTACTTC	CASSSGTVGKTQYF
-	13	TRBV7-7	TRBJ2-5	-	TGTGCTAGCAGCTTAGGTCTCGCGGAGACCCAGTACTTC	CASSLGLAETQYF
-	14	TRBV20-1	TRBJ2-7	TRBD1	TGCAGTGCCCCAACGGACAGGGCCTCCTACGAGCAGTACTTC	CSAPTDRASYEQYF
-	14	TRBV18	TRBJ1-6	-	TGTGCCAGCTCGAGGGACACCGAGAATTCACCCCTCCACTTT	CASSRDTENSPLHF
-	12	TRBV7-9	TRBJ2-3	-	TGTGCCAGCAGCTTAGCGGGGCATACGCAGTATTTT	CASSLAGHTQYF
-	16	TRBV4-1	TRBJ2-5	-	TGCGCCAGCAGCCAAGGAACGTTGGGGCCAAAGGAGACCCAGTACTTC	CASSQGTLGPKETQYF
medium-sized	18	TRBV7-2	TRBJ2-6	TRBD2	TGTGCCAGCAGCTTAAGTAGCGGGGGTCCGCTAGGGGCCAACGTCCTGACTTTC	CASSLSSGGPLGANVLTF
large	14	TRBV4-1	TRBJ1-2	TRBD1	TGCGCCAGCAGCCTACGACAGGGGGCGCGTGGCTACACCTTC	CASSLRQGARGYTF
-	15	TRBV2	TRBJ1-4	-	TGTTCCAGTGCCTGGGGCCGGGGAGTTAATGAAAAACTGTTTTTT	CSSAWGRGVNEKLFF
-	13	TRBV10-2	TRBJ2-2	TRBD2	TGCGCCAGCAAGCTAGCGGTCACCGGGGAGCTGTTTTTT	CASKLAVTGELFF
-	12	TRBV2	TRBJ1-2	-	TGTGCCAGCAGTGACAGGAAAGGTGGCCACACCTTC	CASSDRKGGHTF
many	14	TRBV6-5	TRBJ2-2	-	TGTGCCAGCAGTCACTCGATGGCGCCCGGGGAGCTGTTTTTT	CASSHSMAPGELFF
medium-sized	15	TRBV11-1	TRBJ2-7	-	TGTGCCAGCAGCCCATCTAGCGACTCGGGCTACGAGCAGTACTTC	CASSPSSDSGYEQYF
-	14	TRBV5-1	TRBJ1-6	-	TGCGCCAGCAGCTTGGTGTCAGCCAACTCCCCCCTCCACTTT	CASSLVSANSPLHF